The 22 T cell receptor beta chains below all came from one sample that was sequenced in a study of metastatic and nonmetastatic thyroid tumors. TCRdb reprocessed the PCR reads via MiXCR. The repertoire holds 15,000 or so clones, with about 3.5% as singletons. All patients were untreated before thyroid surgery. Specimen: tumor tissue. The source of these receptors is a female donor with papillary thyroid cancer or a benign thyroid nodule (not recorded which). Some clones in this sample may be carry-over from other donors' samples.

This clone appeared a few times. The chain employs TRBV6-9 and TRBJ1-1, with 7 bases identical to TRBD1. CDR3 length equals 14 residues. Trimming cost V 7 bases and J 4 bases; bases outside gene matches: 9. Germline V CDR1 and CDR2: MNHGY, SVAAGI. The CDR3 loop reads CASNSGGEGTEAFF. DNA for the CDR3: TGTGCCAGCAATTCAGGGGGTGAGGGCACTGAAGCTTTCTTT.

This chain joins TRBV6-1 and TRBJ1-6; D is unresolved. The CDR3 spans 14 residues. V was trimmed by 3 bases and J by 8 bases, leaving 11 bases between them. Germline lookup yields CDR1 MNHNS and CDR2 SASEGT. This CDR3 is CASSDGEGYSPLHF. The CDR3 region has the DNA TGTGCCAGCAGTGATGGGGAGGGATATTCACCCCTCCACTTT.

This clone was counted between two and nine times. The chain is built from TRBV6-1 and TRBJ2-2, with TRBD2 as a possible D gene (6 bases). Germline V gene data show CDR1 as MNHNS and CDR2 as SASEGT. The CDR3 contains 14 residues. Trimming removed 6 bases from V and 6 bases from J, with 14 bases in between. As DNA, the CDR3 is TGTGCCAGCAGGAAGGGATCGGGGGCCGGGGAGCTGTTTTTT. Translated, it gives CASRKGSGAGELFF.

The gene calls are TRBV27 and TRBJ1-6; no definite D call. Germline CDR1 and CDR2: MNHEY and SMNVEV (reference sequence). CDR3 length: 12 amino acids. The V gene lost 6 bases and the J gene lost 8 bases, with 8 bases spanning the gap. The DNA of the CDR3 is TGTGCCAGCAGCGAGAGGGATTCACCCCTCCACTTT. This gives the protein CASSERDSPLHF.

The chain recombines TRBV5-6 with TRBJ2-1, with D possibly TRBD2 on 6 matching bases. CDR3 length: 13 amino acids. The V gene's germline CDR1 is SGHDT and CDR2 YYEEEE. Trimming stripped 2 bases from V and 8 bases from J, with 11 bases between. The DNA for the CDR3 is TGTGCCAGCAGCTTCGGGACTTCGTATGAGCAGTTCTTC. Its translation: CASSFGTSYEQFF.

The V and J genes are TRBV2 and TRBJ2-2; D is unresolved. V was cut by 3 bases and J by 3 bases, with 2 bases left in between. Germline CDR1 and CDR2: SNHLY and FYNNEI. This CDR3 has 12 amino acids. The CDR3 coding sequence is TGTGCCAGCAGTGAGGACACCGGGGAGCTGTTTTTT. It specifies CASSEDTGELFF.

This clone occurred a few times. This chain uses TRBV24-1 with TRBJ2-3; D unresolved. Looked up from germline, CDR1 is KGHDR and CDR2 is SFDVKD. This CDR3 region has 13 residues. Trimming took 3 bases from V and 7 from J, leaving 10 bases between them. CDR3 sequence reads: CATSDPPYHTQYF. In DNA, the CDR3 is TGTGCCACCAGTGATCCCCCCTATCATACGCAGTATTTT.

This clone was seen a few times. This chain uses TRBV27 with TRBJ2-3; 12 nucleotides agree with TRBD2. Per the germline V gene, CDR1 is MNHEY and CDR2 is SMNVEV (reference sequence). The V and J ends lost 5 bases and 6 bases, in that order; junction bases with no gene match: 12. The CDR3 loop spans 17 amino acids. CDR3 DNA: TGTGCCAGCAGTGCACGACTAGCGGGAGCCTCCGGGGATACGCAGTATTTT. Amino acids: CASSARLAGASGDTQYF.

This clone has a handful of counts. This sequence joins TRBV20-1 and TRBJ2-2; D gene unclear. V was cut by 3 bases and J by 1 base, with 9 bases left in between. The CDR3 extends over 14 amino acids. From germline, CDR1 is DFQATT and CDR2 SNEGSKA (reference sequence). The CDR3 spells CSARPRRNTGELFF. As DNA, the CDR3 is TGCAGTGCTAGGCCGAGGAGGAACACCGGGGAGCTGTTTTTT.

This clone has only a few counts. The rearrangement joins TRBV27 to TRBJ2-5; TRBD1 might be the D (6 bases). The germline CDR1 and CDR2 sequences are MNHEY and SMNVEV (reference sequence). The ends were cut back, 5 bases at V and 4 bases at J, with 11 bases in the middle. The CDR3 length is 13 residues. CDR3: CASSGRRGETQYF. The CDR3 DNA sequence: TGTGCCAGCAGTGGACGCAGGGGAGAGACCCAGTACTTC.

This clone has more than one count but fewer than ten. The chain employs TRBV12-3 or TRBV12-4 and TRBJ2-7; 9 bases line up with TRBD1. The trim removed 5 bases at V and 2 bases at J, leaving 13 bases unmatched. The CDR3 length is 17 residues. The CDR3 nucleotides are TGTGCCAGCAGTCCCGCCGGGACAGGGAGCATGACCTACGAGCAGTACTTC. Its translation: CASSPAGTGSMTYEQYF.

This clone was recorded a few times. J is TRBJ2-1 and V is TRBV5-1, with D perhaps TRBD2 (5 bases). Germline assignment: CDR1 SGHRS and CDR2 YFSETQ. The germline V and J ends were trimmed by 4 bases and 5 bases, with 13 bases remaining between them. This CDR3 region has 14 residues. The CDR3 coding sequence is TGCGCCAGCAGCCCAAGGACGGGAAACAATGAGCAGTTCTTC. Translating gives CASSPRTGNNEQFF.

There are a few counts of this clone. This chain joins TRBV7-8 and TRBJ1-2; D is ambiguous. The V end lost 1 base, the J end lost 3 bases, and 9 bases lay between the germline ends. The CDR3 contains 14 residues. The germline CDR1 and CDR2 sequences are SGHVS and FQNEAQ. The CDR3 coding sequence is TGTGCCAGCAGCTTAGACGTGCGGGACTATGGCTACACCTTC. It specifies CASSLDVRDYGYTF.

This clone was counted between two and nine times. For the CDR3, the DNA is TGTGCCAGCAGCCCCGCGATCTCTAGCGGGAGTGGCACCGGGGAGCTGTTTTTT. Its translation: CASSPAISSGSGTGELFF. The chain employs TRBV6-4 and TRBJ2-2; 10 bases match TRBD2. The CDR3 loop spans 18 amino acids. Unmatched junction bases numbered 14, after V lost 6 bases and J lost 4 bases. CDR1 and CDR2 from the germline V gene are MRHNA and SNTAGT.

The chain combines TRBV5-6 with TRBJ2-7; perhaps TRBD2 as D (5 bases). Germline V lookup: CDR1 SGHDT, CDR2 YYEEEE. V was cut by 2 bases and J by 3 bases, with 21 bases left in between. The CDR3 loop spans 17 amino acids. The CDR3, as DNA: TGTGCCAGCAGCTTACGCGTACCTAAACTCGGGGTCTACGAGCAGTACTTC. Translated: CASSLRVPKLGVYEQYF. The entire variable domain, with the rest obtained from reference TRBV5-6 and TRBJ2-7, is as follows: DAGVTQSPTHLIKTRGQQVTLRCSPKSGHDTVSWYQQALGQGPQFIFQYYEEEERQRGNFPDRFSGHQFPNYSSELNVNALLLGDSALYLCASSLRVPKLGVYEQYFGPGTRLTVT.

This clone was detected only a few times. The V gene is TRBV7-9, the J gene TRBJ2-1; 7 bases fit TRBD2. From germline, CDR1 is SEHNR and CDR2 FQNEAQ (reference sequence). CDR3 size: 17 residues. After removal of 5 bases from V and 0 bases from J, the junction contained 10 bases not matched to a gene. The CDR3 region is CASSTRGRGGSYNEQFF. The CDR3, as DNA: TGTGCCAGCAGCACCCGGGGACGCGGGGGCTCCTACAATGAGCAGTTCTTC.

This clone was detected only a few times. This chain joins TRBV19 and TRBJ1-2, with D perhaps matching TRBD1 (6 bases). Trimming pared 6 bases from V and 7 bases from J, leaving 21 bases between. Per germline, CDR1 LNHDA and CDR2 SQIVND (reference sequence). CDR3 size: 15 residues. This CDR3 reads CASSVNDRISSGYTF. In DNA, the CDR3 is TGTGCCAGTAGCGTAAATGACAGGATTTCAAGTGGCTACACCTTC.

This clone was counted only a few times. This chain uses TRBV6-2 or TRBV6-3 with TRBJ2-7; D is ambiguous. The V end lost 10 bases, the J end lost 3 bases, and 10 bases lay between the germline ends. The CDR3 loop spans 11 amino acids. The germline V gene has CDR1 MNHEY and CDR2 SVGEGT. CDR3: CATRIDYEQYF. The CDR3 region has the DNA TGTGCCACCAGAATTGACTACGAGCAGTACTTC.

The chain has TRBV19 and TRBJ2-2; TRBD1 matches at 9 bases. Germline V gives CDR1 LNHDA, CDR2 SQIVND (reference sequence). The CDR3 is 17 residues long. Trimming cost V 4 bases and J 3 bases; bases outside gene matches: 9. This CDR3 reads CASSNAGGTGYTGELFF. The CDR3 bases are TGTGCCAGTAGTAATGCTGGGGGGACAGGGTACACCGGGGAGCTGTTTTTT.

The CDR3 sequence is CASSYLGEEAFF. CDR3 DNA sequence: TGTGCCAGCAGTTACCTGGGCGAGGAAGCTTTCTTT. The rearrangement links TRBV6-2 or TRBV6-3 to TRBJ1-1; no clear D. The CDR3 sequence is 12 residues long. Deletions cut 2 bases from V and 8 bases from J, with 9 bases between. Germline CDR1 is MNHEY and CDR2 is SVGEGT.

This clone was picked up a small number of times. The CDR3 DNA reads as TGTGCCAGCAGTTTATACCGGGGGGCGGTAAATGAGCAGTTCTTC. This codes for CASSLYRGAVNEQFF. V gene TRBV27 combines with J gene TRBJ2-1, with D perhaps TRBD2 (7 bases). There are 15 residues in the CDR3. Per the germline V gene, CDR1 is MNHEY and CDR2 is SMNVEV (reference sequence). Trimming removed 1 base from V and 7 bases from J, with 14 bases in between.

This clone was detected a few times. The V and J genes are TRBV5-1 and TRBJ1-2; D not certain. Germline CDR1 SGHRS, CDR2 YFSETQ. This CDR3 is built from 14 residues. V lost 5 bases, J lost 0 bases, and 11 bases lay in between. DNA for the CDR3: TGCGCCAGCAGTTTGACACCCTCTAACTATGGCTACACCTTC. It codes for CASSLTPSNYGYTF.